The clone carrying this T cell receptor beta chain showed up just a few times. Looked up from germline, CDR1 is SQVTM and CDR2 is ANQGSEA. The CDR3 runs to 14 residues. Between the trimmed V and J ends, which lost 1 base and 11 bases, there was a span of 20 bases. This record belongs to a study of cytomegalovirus exposure and HLA in healthy donors. Researchers ran the PCR with 60 Vbeta and 13 Jbeta primers. Produced via immunoSEQ multiplex PCR; TCRdb's table is partial and in-frame only. The table records fewer than 75,000 clones, about 81% of them present only once. Source material: PBMCs. This chain connects TRBV29-1 to TRBJ1-1; possible D gene TRBD1, 6 bases. The receptor's source is a man in his sixties or seventies in good health and CMV-seronegative. CDR3 protein: CSVEVDSTTPGAFF. DNA of the CDR3: TGCAGCGTTGAAGTGGACAGTACCACCCCGGGGGCTTTCTTT.